This is a list of T cell receptor beta chains from one sample in a study of CD8 T cells in Susac syndrome. Via MiXCR, TCRdb re-called the immunoSEQ multiplex PCR reads, giving one row per CDR3 protein. Here the sample spans fewer than 350,000 distinct CDR3 sequences, roughly 90% being singletons. The specimen was CD8+ T cells from PBMCs. The receptor source for this set is a human donor with multiple sclerosis. Each CDR3 is given with its conserved first and last residue. D genes are given only for firm matches. The size of a clone is reported for some rows only, either as once, few or many, or as a class for expanded clones.

.	TRBV29-1	.	TRBJ1-2	CSVVAGDYGYTF	TGCAGCGTTGTCGCCGGGGACTATGGCTACACCTTC
.	TRBV9	.	TRBJ2-7	CASSVADRNEQYF	TGTGCCAGCAGCGTAGCAGACAGAAACGAGCAGTACTTC
once	TRBV9	TRBD2	TRBJ2-5	CASSVEGLVGETQYF	TGTGCCAGCAGCGTAGAGGGACTAGTCGGGGAGACCCAGTACTTC
.	TRBV12-3/TRBV12-4	.	TRBJ2-1	CASSWDLSSYNEQFF	TGTGCCAGCAGTTGGGACCTCAGCTCCTACAATGAGCAGTTCTTC
.	TRBV25-1	.	TRBJ2-3	CASIDFWGSCTDTQYF	TGTGCCAGCATTGATTTTTGGGGGTCCTGCACAGATACGCAGTATTTT
.	TRBV29-1	.	TRBJ1-2	CSVEAQAEANYGYTF	TGCAGCGTTGAGGCACAGGCCGAAGCTAACTATGGCTACACCTTC
few	TRBV19	.	TRBJ2-1	CASSYGAYNEQFF	TGTGCCAGTAGTTATGGCGCCTACAATGAGCAGTTCTTC
.	TRBV12-3/TRBV12-4	.	TRBJ2-2	CASSPNSGVNTGELFF	TGTGCCAGCAGTCCCAATAGCGGAGTTAACACCGGGGAGCTGTTTTTT
.	TRBV9	.	TRBJ1-1	CASSLLGGDTEAFF	TGTGCCAGCAGCCTCCTGGGGGGGGACACTGAAGCTTTCTTT
.	TRBV7-9	.	TRBJ2-1	CASSLAVEQFF	TGTGCCAGCAGCTTAGCGGTAGAGCAGTTCTTC
.	TRBV4-3	.	TRBJ2-3	CASSQEGGLSTDTQYF	TGCGCCAGCAGCCAAGAGGGCGGGTTGAGCACAGATACGCAGTATTTT
.	TRBV9	TRBD2	TRBJ2-7	CASSVGGGSAYEQYF	TGTGCCAGCAGCGTAGGGGGCGGGAGCGCCTACGAGCAGTACTTC
.	TRBV6-6	TRBD1	TRBJ2-5	CATGTGGETQYF	TGTGCCACAGGGACAGGGGGAGAGACCCAGTACTTC
.	TRBV20-1	TRBD2	TRBJ2-1	CSAPTGTTYNEQFF	TGCAGTGCCCCGACCGGGACTACCTACAATGAGCAGTTCTTC
.	TRBV19	.	TRBJ1-1	CASSGGVTEAFF	TGTGCCAGTAGTGGTGGAGTCACTGAAGCTTTCTTT
.	TRBV29-1	.	TRBJ2-1	CSVSGGGPQYNEQFF	TGCAGCGTGAGTGGGGGTGGACCCCAATACAATGAGCAGTTCTTC
.	TRBV19	TRBD1	TRBJ2-3	CATLASGTGSDTQYF	TGTGCCACTCTGGCATCCGGGACAGGGTCAGATACGCAGTATTTT
once	TRBV28	.	TRBJ1-5	CASSSRTAQHF	TGTGCCAGCAGTTCCCGGACAGCCCAGCATTTT
.	TRBV7-7	.	TRBJ2-1	CASSLNHGWGGDNEQFF	TGTGCTAGCAGCTTAAATCACGGGTGGGGAGGAGACAATGAGCAGTTCTTC
.	TRBV25-1	TRBD1	TRBJ1-3	CASSDPAGGPPENTIYF	TGTGCCAGCAGTGACCCGGCAGGGGGCCCGCCTGAAAACACCATATATTTT
.	TRBV14	TRBD1	TRBJ1-6	CASSQIRRGLTYNSPLHF	TGTGCCAGCAGCCAAATTAGAAGGGGGCTCACCTATAATTCACCCCTCCACTTT
.	TRBV7-9	.	TRBJ1-2	CASSQFGFGANYGYTF	TGTGCCAGCAGCCAGTTTGGGTTTGGGGCTAACTATGGCTACACCTTC
few	TRBV6-6	.	TRBJ2-7	CASSYGGTDEQYF	TGTGCCAGCAGTTATGGGGGGACCGACGAGCAGTACTTC
.	TRBV19	TRBD1	TRBJ1-1	CASSMGQGLDTEAFF	TGTGCCAGTAGTATGGGACAGGGGTTAGACACTGAAGCTTTCTTT
.	TRBV9	.	TRBJ1-1	CASSPGRVVTEAFF	TGTGCCAGCAGCCCCGGCAGGGTAGTCACTGAAGCTTTCTTT
.	TRBV4-3	.	TRBJ2-2	CASSQDWGSPNTGELFF	TGCGCCAGCAGCCAAGATTGGGGGAGTCCGAACACCGGGGAGCTGTTTTTT
once	TRBV12-3/TRBV12-4	.	TRBJ2-7	CASSLAPRSYEQYF	TGTGCCAGCAGTTTAGCGCCAAGGTCCTACGAGCAGTACTTC
.	TRBV30	.	TRBJ2-6	CAWSGAREITGANVLTF	TGTGCCTGGAGTGGAGCCAGGGAAATAACTGGGGCCAACGTCCTGACTTTC
.	TRBV7-8	TRBD1	TRBJ2-1	CASSKQGANSYNEQFF	TGTGCCAGCAGCAAACAGGGGGCGAACTCCTACAATGAGCAGTTCTTC
.	TRBV20-1	TRBD1	TRBJ2-6	CSANDRGPSGGANVLTF	TGCAGTGCTAACGACAGGGGGCCCAGCGGTGGGGCCAACGTCCTGACTTTC
.	TRBV27	.	TRBJ2-3	CASSLLVGRGTDTQYF	TGTGCCAGCAGTTTACTAGTGGGACGGGGCACAGATACGCAGTATTTT
.	TRBV11-1	TRBD1	TRBJ2-7	CASRGRGPYEQYF	TGTGCCAGCAGGGGCAGGGGGCCCTACGAGCAGTACTTC
few	TRBV27	.	TRBJ2-7	CASSLSGNGEQYF	TGTGCCAGCAGTTTATCGGGGAATGGGGAGCAGTACTTC
.	TRBV7-2	TRBD2	TRBJ2-2	CASSGLVPGTRSGELFF	TGTGCCAGCAGCGGGCTTGTTCCCGGGACTAGGAGTGGGGAGCTGTTTTTT
.	TRBV28	TRBD1	TRBJ2-3	CASSSTGTGLTDTQYF	TGTGCCAGCAGTTCCACCGGGACAGGCCTCACAGATACGCAGTATTTT
.	TRBV20-1	.	TRBJ2-1	CSAPGLFNEQFF	TGCAGTGCTCCTGGCCTATTTAATGAGCAGTTCTTC
.	TRBV5-4	TRBD1	TRBJ2-5	CASSSPGTAQETQYF	TGTGCCAGCAGCTCCCCAGGGACAGCCCAAGAGACCCAGTACTTC
.	TRBV7-2	TRBD2	TRBJ2-1	CASSLSFGLAGPSSYNEQFF	TGTGCCAGCAGCTTATCGTTCGGACTAGCGGGTCCCAGCTCCTACAATGAGCAGTTCTTC
.	TRBV4-1	.	TRBJ2-5	CASSHDVGLDEETQYF	TGCGCCAGCAGCCATGATGTGGGACTCGACGAAGAGACCCAGTACTTC